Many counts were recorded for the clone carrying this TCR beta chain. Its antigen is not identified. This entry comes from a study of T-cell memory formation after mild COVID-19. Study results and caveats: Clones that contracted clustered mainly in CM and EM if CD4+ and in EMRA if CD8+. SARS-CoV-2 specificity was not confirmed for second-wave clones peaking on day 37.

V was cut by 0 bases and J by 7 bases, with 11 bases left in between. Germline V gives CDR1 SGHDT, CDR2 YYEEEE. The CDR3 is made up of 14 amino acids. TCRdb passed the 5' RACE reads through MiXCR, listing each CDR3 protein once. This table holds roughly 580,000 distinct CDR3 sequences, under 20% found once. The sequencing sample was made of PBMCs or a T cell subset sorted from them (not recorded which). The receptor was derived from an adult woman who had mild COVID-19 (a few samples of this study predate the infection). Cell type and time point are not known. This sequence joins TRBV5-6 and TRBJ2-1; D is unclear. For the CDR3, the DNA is TGTGCCAGCAGCTTGGGCCTAGGCGTGAATGAGCAGTTCTTC. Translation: CASSLGLGVNEQFF. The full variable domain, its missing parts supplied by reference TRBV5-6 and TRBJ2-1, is DAGVTQSPTHLIKTRGQQVTLRCSPKSGHDTVSWYQQALGQGPQFIFQYYEEEERQRGNFPDRFSGHQFPNYSSELNVNALLLGDSALYLCASSLGLGVNEQFFGPGTRLTVL.